The 12 T cell receptor beta chains below all came from one sample that was sequenced in a study of cytomegalovirus exposure and HLA in healthy donors. The PCR made use of 60 Vbeta and 13 Jbeta primers. Profiling relied on immunoSEQ multiplex PCR, and the TCRdb table lists in-frame clones only, not all of them. The repertoire consists of 200,000 to 250,000 clones, with approximately 84% occurring once and the leading ten covering 0.58%. Sequencing was done on a sample of PBMCs. The receptors stem from a woman aged 40-49 years in good health and CMV-seronegative.

This chain links TRBV7-9 with TRBJ2-5; D gene uncertain. The end of the DNA fits TRBJ2-7 better, so the J call may be wrong. The CDR3 runs to 11 residues. The germline gives CDR1 SEHNR, CDR2 FQNEAQ (reference sequence). The CDR3 loop reads CASSLEREQYF. Written as DNA, the CDR3 is TGTGCCAGCAGCTTAGAACGCGAGCAGTACTTC.

The chain has TRBV18 and TRBJ1-5, with 10 bases that match TRBD1. Germline trimming cut 2 bases from V and 4 bases from J; bases unmatched to any gene: 5. In germline, CDR1 is KGHSH, CDR2 LQKENI. The CDR3 totals 16 residues. This CDR3 reads CASSPSDRGLNQPQHF. CDR3 coding DNA: TGTGCCAGCTCACCAAGTGACAGGGGGCTGAATCAGCCCCAGCATTTT.

The chain employs TRBV19 and TRBJ2-7; TRBD1 agrees at 9 bases. Germline V gene sequence: CDR1 LNHDA, CDR2 SQIVND (reference sequence). This CDR3 is 14 amino acids long. J was trimmed by 2 bases and V by 6 bases; bases with no gene match: 5. The CDR3 is CASRDRGTTYEQYF. As DNA, the CDR3 is TGTGCCAGTAGAGACAGGGGGACCACCTACGAGCAGTACTTC.

V is TRBV7-9 and J is TRBJ1-6; 7 nucleotides align to TRBD1. Germline CDR1 reads SEHNR; CDR2 reads FQNEAQ (reference sequence). V shed 3 bases, J shed 2 bases, and the junction held 4 bases outside the gene matches. The CDR3 is 16 residues long. The CDR3 spells CASSFRQGPYNSPLHF. The CDR3, as DNA: TGTGCCAGCAGCTTTCGACAGGGCCCCTATAATTCACCCCTCCACTTT.

As concerns this clone: A read error may produce the germline difference seen at one junction end. J is TRBJ1-1 and V is TRBV7-8; D gene ambiguous. Germline V gene data show CDR1 as SGHVS and CDR2 as FQNEAQ. The CDR3 covers 13 residues. In DNA form, the CDR3 reads TGTGCCAGCAACTTATTACAAAACACTGAAGCTTTCTTT. Its translation is CASNLLQNTEAFF.

This sequence joins TRBV7-9 and TRBJ2-1, with TRBD2 as a possible D gene (5 bases). V was clipped by 5 bases and J by 6 bases, with 11 bases between them. The CDR3 covers 13 residues. Germline loops: CDR1 SEHNR, CDR2 FQNEAQ (reference sequence). Here the CDR3 reads CASSILGGNEQFF. CDR3 coding DNA: TGTGCCAGCAGCATACTAGGTGGCAATGAGCAGTTCTTC. The full variable domain, in which reference TRBV7-9 and TRBJ2-1 provide the parts outside the CDR3, is DTGVSQNPRHKITKRGQNVTFRCDPISEHNRLYWYRQTLGQGPEFLTYFQNEAQLEKSRLLSDRFSAERPKGSFSTLEIQRTEQGDSAMYLCASSILGGNEQFFGPGTRLTVL.

In its sample, this clone was seen a few times. This chain joins TRBV7-2 and TRBJ1-2; D gene unclear. V lost 2 bases, J lost 4 bases, and 11 bases lay in between. The CDR3 extends over 14 amino acids. Germline V CDR1 and CDR2: SGHTA, FQGNSA. CDR3 loop: CASSLNLVSYGYTF. In DNA form, the CDR3 reads TGTGCCAGCAGCTTAAACCTGGTTAGCTATGGCTACACCTTC.

The genes are TRBV19 and TRBJ1-6; tentative D call: TRBD1 (5 bases). Trimming left V 10 bases short and J 6 bases short, with 25 bases between. The CDR3 sequence is 17 residues long. Germline CDR1 reads LNHDA; CDR2 reads SQIVND (reference sequence). The CDR3 bases are TGTGCCAACTTACTACTTGACACATCTAGGGGTAATTCACCCCTCCACTTT. Residues: CANLLLDTSRGNSPLHF.

The genes are TRBV5-1 and TRBJ1-3; possibly TRBD1 for D (6 bases). Trimming cost V 3 bases and J 10 bases, with 17 bases left between them. The CDR3 sequence is 14 residues long. The germline V gene encodes CDR1 SGHRS and CDR2 YFSETQ. Here the CDR3 DNA reads TGCGCCAGCAGCTCGGACAGTTCTGCTGGGACCATATATTTT. Amino acids: CASSSDSSAGTIYF.

Remarks on this clone: An end of the junction differs from the germline gene, which may be a read error. The CDR3 reads CAWDRNYGYPF. The DNA for the CDR3 is TGTGCCTGGGACCGTAACTATGGCTACCCCTTC. The chain employs TRBV30 and TRBJ1-2; D is unclear. The CDR3 has 11 amino acids. CDR1 is GTSNPN, CDR2 SVGIG, per germline (reference sequence).

This chain joins TRBV29-1 and TRBJ2-7; the match to TRBD1 covers 10 bases. Trimming cost V 7 bases and J 4 bases; bases outside gene matches: 10. This CDR3 spans 14 amino acids. The germline CDR1 and CDR2 sequences are SQVTM and ANQGSEA. Here the CDR3 DNA reads TGCAGCGGGGGACAGGGGAGGAACCAATACGAGCAGTACTTC. Translating gives CSGGQGRNQYEQYF.

The chain has TRBV6-5 and TRBJ1-3; unclear D gene. The V end lost 2 bases, the J end lost 0 bases, and 8 bases lay between the germline ends. Per germline, CDR1 MNHEY and CDR2 SVGAGI. This CDR3 is 15 amino acids long. DNA of the CDR3: TGTGCCAGCAGTTACACGGGGAGCTCTGGAAACACCATATATTTT. Translated: CASSYTGSSGNTIYF.